The rows below give T cell receptor beta chains drawn from one sample of a study of CD8 T cells in ankylosing spondylitis. TCRdb redid the calling of the 5' RACE reads with MiXCR, one entry per CDR3 protein. The top ten hold 10% to 15% of the sample, which has around 340,000 distinct CDR3 sequences, 20% seen once. What was sequenced was blood, either unsorted or a sorted T cell fraction (not recorded which). These receptors were taken from a male donor with ankylosing spondylitis or in good health (not recorded which). CDR3s include the opening cysteine and the closing phenylalanine or tryptophan. Each record gives: D gene, V gene, J gene, clone size, CDR3 length, CDR3 protein, CDR3 DNA. The D gene is left open where the match is weak. Not every row has a clone size; where given, it reads once, few, many or a size class.

.,TRBV12-3/TRBV12-4,TRBJ2-5,.,14,CASSLLGGPETQYF,TGTGCCAGCAGTTTATTGGGGGGTCCAGAGACCCAGTACTTC
TRBD2,TRBV10-2,TRBJ2-3,many,13,CASSGGASDTQYF,TGCGCCAGTAGCGGGGGGGCGTCAGATACGCAGTATTTT
.,TRBV27,TRBJ2-6,.,16,CASSFRTGSGANVLTF,TGTGCCAGCAGTTTCCGTACAGGCTCTGGGGCCAACGTCCTGACTTTC
TRBD1,TRBV7-9,TRBJ2-2,.,16,CASSPPDRGNTGELFF,TGTGCCAGCAGCCCCCCGGACAGGGGGAACACCGGGGAGCTGTTTTTT
.,TRBV9,TRBJ1-1,few,14,CASGLNRDNTEAFF,TGTGCCAGCGGACTAAACAGGGATAACACTGAAGCTTTCTTT
.,TRBV12-3/TRBV12-4,TRBJ1-1,.,12,CASSFDGGEAFF,TGTGCCAGCAGTTTCGACGGAGGTGAAGCTTTCTTT
.,TRBV27,TRBJ1-2,.,15,CASRSLREFNYGYTF,TGTGCCAGCCGATCCCTTCGGGAATTTAACTATGGCTACACCTTC
TRBD2,TRBV7-6,TRBJ2-3,.,17,CASSPREGSGHTDTQYF,TGTGCCAGCAGCCCAAGGGAGGGTTCGGGGCACACAGATACGCAGTATTTT
.,TRBV6-1,TRBJ2-1,few,13,CASSPDYYNEQFF,TGTGCCAGCAGCCCGGACTATTACAATGAGCAGTTCTTC
.,TRBV7-8,TRBJ2-7,few,16,CASSLSVVTSSYEQYF,TGTGCCAGCAGCTTAAGTGTTGTCACCTCCTCCTACGAGCAGTACTTC
.,TRBV27,TRBJ2-3,few,15,CASSLLGASGDTQYF,TGTGCCAGCAGTTTATTAGGGGCAAGCGGTGATACGCAGTATTTT
TRBD1,TRBV7-9,TRBJ2-4,.,16,CASSSGQGLELNIQYF,TGTGCCAGCAGCTCCGGACAGGGATTGGAGTTGAACATTCAGTACTTC
.,TRBV12-3/TRBV12-4,TRBJ2-1,.,14,CASSLSAGNNEQFF,TGTGCCAGCAGTTTATCCGCCGGAAACAATGAGCAGTTCTTC
.,TRBV6-1,TRBJ1-4,.,14,CASRGGVRGEKLFF,TGTGCCAGCAGAGGGGGGGTGAGGGGTGAAAAACTGTTTTTT
.,TRBV10-3,TRBJ2-7,.,14,CAISEMDSSYEQYF,TGTGCCATCAGTGAGATGGACAGCTCCTACGAGCAGTACTTC
TRBD1,TRBV7-9,TRBJ1-5,few,16,CASSRTGQGGSQPQHF,TGTGCCAGCAGCCGAACGGGACAGGGTGGGAGTCAGCCCCAGCATTTT
.,TRBV5-1,TRBJ2-1,few,15,CASSLEAFTYNEQFF,TGCGCCAGCAGCTTGGAAGCATTTACCTACAATGAGCAGTTCTTC
.,TRBV2,TRBJ2-1,.,14,CASSERESYNEQFF,TGTGCCAGCAGTGAAAGGGAATCCTACAATGAGCAGTTCTTC
TRBD2,TRBV28,TRBJ2-5,few,18,CASSLTSGGLSVQETQYF,TGTGCCAGCAGTCTGACTAGCGGGGGACTATCCGTTCAAGAGACCCAGTACTTC
.,TRBV7-9,TRBJ1-1,few,14,CASSPGGVLVEAFF,TGTGCCAGCAGCCCAGGTGGGGTTTTGGTTGAAGCTTTCTTT
.,TRBV4-2,TRBJ2-3,few,14,CASSQEASVDTQYF,TGTGCCAGCAGCCAAGAGGCTAGCGTGGATACGCAGTATTTT
.,TRBV10-3,TRBJ2-7,.,14,CAISEDLLSYEQYF,TGTGCCATCAGTGAGGACCTACTCTCCTACGAGCAGTACTTC
TRBD2,TRBV9,TRBJ2-1,.,19,CASSTTLKPSGGGNNEQFF,TGTGCCAGCAGCACCACCCTCAAACCGAGCGGCGGGGGGAACAATGAGCAGTTCTTC
.,TRBV28,TRBJ2-3,.,14,CASSFSPGTDTQYF,TGTGCCAGCAGTTTCTCGCCGGGCACAGATACGCAGTATTTT
.,TRBV5-1,TRBJ2-2,few,16,CASSLVEGKWNGELFF,TGCGCCAGCAGCCTGGTTGAGGGGAAGTGGAACGGGGAGCTGTTTTTT
TRBD2,TRBV28,TRBJ2-6,.,20,CASSSSWGTSGYSGANVLTF,TGTGCCAGCAGTTCATCCTGGGGGACTAGCGGTTATTCTGGGGCCAACGTCCTGACTTTC
.,TRBV11-2,TRBJ2-2,few,17,CASSPGVWRTNTGELFF,TGTGCCAGCAGCCCGGGGGTCTGGCGGACGAACACCGGGGAGCTGTTTTTT